The 27 T cell receptor beta chains below all came from one sample that was sequenced in a study of cytomegalovirus exposure and HLA in healthy donors. The PCR was carried out with 60 Vbeta primers and 13 Jbeta primers. The method was immunoSEQ multiplex PCR; TCRdb's version includes in-frame clones alone and lacks a portion of them. The table lists approximately 160,000 clones, around 85% of them singletons. Source material: PBMCs. These receptors were collected from a human donor in good health.

This chain uses TRBV27 with TRBJ2-2, with 7 bases matching TRBD2. The CDR3 covers 13 residues. The germline V gene has CDR1 MNHEY and CDR2 SMNVEV (reference sequence). The ends lost 4 bases at V and 5 bases at J; junction bases unmatched: 1. For the CDR3, the DNA is TGTGCCAGCAGTTCGGGGGGAACCGGGGAGCTGTTTTTT. It translates to CASSSGGTGELFF.

V is TRBV6-4 and J is TRBJ1-2; 7 bases fit TRBD1. The CDR3 sequence is 13 residues long. After removal of 5 bases from V and 5 bases from J, the junction contained 5 bases not matched to a gene. CDR1 is MRHNA, CDR2 SNTAGT, per germline. This CDR3 reads CASSQSGGYGYTF. CDR3 bases: TGTGCCAGCAGTCAATCAGGGGGTTATGGCTACACCTTC.

This chain links TRBV13 with TRBJ2-1, with 11 bases fitting TRBD2. V dropped 0 bases and J dropped 4; count of bases not matched to a gene: 8. CDR1 is PRHDT, CDR2 FYEKMQ, per germline (reference sequence). This CDR3 is 18 amino acids long. This chain's CDR3 is CASSLGVSGGAFYNEQFF. The CDR3 DNA reads as TGTGCCAGCAGCTTAGGCGTTAGCGGGGGGGCCTTTTACAATGAGCAGTTCTTC.

The chain combines TRBV19 with TRBJ1-1; 8 bases agree with TRBD1. CDR3 length: 12 amino acids. Per germline, CDR1 LNHDA and CDR2 SQIVND (reference sequence). After removal of 5 bases from V and 8 bases from J, the junction contained 4 bases not matched to a gene. The CDR3 reads CASSPGQGEAFF. CDR3 nucleotides: TGTGCCAGTAGTCCCGGACAGGGAGAAGCTTTCTTT. Drawing the rest from reference TRBV19 and TRBJ1-1, the complete variable domain is DGGITQSPKYLFRKEGQNVTLSCEQNLNHDAMYWYRQDPGQGLRLIYYSQIVNDFQKGDIAEGYSVSREKKESFPLTVTSAQKNPTAFYLCASSPGQGEAFFGQGTRLTVV.

The sample holds one count of this clone. In nucleotides, the CDR3 is TGTGCCAGCAGTGACCTAACCTACGAGCAGTACTTC. Amino acid sequence: CASSDLTYEQYF. This chain links TRBV25-1 with TRBJ2-5; no reliable D call. The J call may not be correct, given that the DNA end is closer to TRBJ2-7. Looked up from germline, CDR1 is MGHDK and CDR2 is SYGVNS. CDR3 size: 12 residues.

This sequence joins TRBV27 and TRBJ1-4, with 7 bases matching TRBD1. Germline lookup yields CDR1 MNHEY and CDR2 SMNVEV (reference sequence). V lost 8 bases, J lost 0 bases, and 12 bases stayed unmatched. This CDR3 contains 17 residues. CDR3 loop: CASPGTESPATNEKLFF. CDR3 in DNA: TGTGCCAGCCCCGGGACAGAGAGCCCCGCAACTAATGAAAAACTGTTTTTT. Using reference TRBV27 and TRBJ1-4 for the parts outside the CDR3, the full variable domain is EAQVTQNPRYLITVTGKKLTVTCSQNMNHEYMSWYRQDPGLGLRQIYYSMNVEVTDKGDVPEGYKVSRKEKRNFPLILESPSPNQTSLYFCASPGTESPATNEKLFFGSGTQLSVL.

The J gene is TRBJ1-2, the V gene TRBV2; tentative D call: TRBD1 (5 bases). With 4 bases removed from V and 4 bases from J, the gap between germline ends came to 10 bases. Germline loops: CDR1 SNHLY, CDR2 FYNNEI. The CDR3 is 13 amino acids. The DNA of the CDR3 is TGTGCCAGCAGTGGACAGCCTTTCTATGGCTACACCTTC. Translated, it gives CASSGQPFYGYTF.

The chain uses TRBV7-6 and TRBJ2-2, with 10 bases identical to TRBD1. Germline V lookup: CDR1 SGHVS, CDR2 FNYEAQ. The CDR3 covers 15 residues. The J segment lost 4 bases and the V segment lost 4 bases, leaving 3 bases of the junction unmatched. The CDR3 is CASSSRTGGTGELFF. The CDR3 DNA reads TGTGCCAGCAGCTCTCGGACAGGGGGCACCGGGGAGCTGTTTTTT.

This clone was counted a single time. The rearrangement uses TRBV11-3 and TRBJ1-1, with D unresolved. This CDR3 is built from 12 residues. Trimming took off 3 bases at V and 3 bases at J, with 5 bases between the two ends. Germline CDR1 and CDR2: SGHNT and YENEEA. CDR3 in amino acids: CASSLRDTEAFF. The CDR3, as DNA: TGTGCCAGCAGCTTGAGAGACACTGAAGCTTTCTTT.

The chain carries TRBV9 and TRBJ2-7; no reliable D call. The CDR3 consists of 12 residues. V gave up 4 bases and J gave up 5 bases, with 10 bases separating them. Germline CDR1 and CDR2: SGDLS and YYNGEE. The CDR3 protein is CASSLTPNEQYF. Written as DNA, the CDR3 is TGTGCCAGCAGCCTTACTCCCAACGAGCAGTACTTC.

V is TRBV2 and J is TRBJ1-4; no clear D gene. Per germline, CDR1 SNHLY and CDR2 FYNNEI. The CDR3 loop spans 12 amino acids. The ends were cut back, 9 bases at V and 7 bases at J, with 12 bases in the middle. Written as DNA, the CDR3 is TGTGCCAGTTATCAGTACCCTGAAAAACTGTTTTTT. It codes for CASYQYPEKLFF.

The CDR3 sequence: CASSQAISPGNTEAFF. Here the CDR3 DNA reads TGCGCCAGCAGCCAAGCCATCTCCCCCGGGAACACTGAAGCTTTCTTT. This rearrangement joins TRBV4-1 to TRBJ1-1; D is uncertain. Germline assignment: CDR1 MGHRA and CDR2 YSYEKL. Between the trimmed V and J ends, which lost 1 base and 1 base, there was a span of 13 bases. The CDR3 runs to 16 residues.

The chain has TRBV5-1 and TRBJ2-3; D possibly corresponds to TRBD2 (6 bases). The V and J ends lost 0 bases and 2 bases respectively, with 7 bases between them. Germline V CDR1 and CDR2: SGHRS, YFSETQ. The CDR3 contains 14 residues. The CDR3 spells CASSLAGDTDTQYF. The CDR3 DNA reads as TGCGCCAGCAGCTTGGCGGGGGACACAGATACGCAGTATTTT.

The chain has TRBV4-1 and TRBJ1-1, with a tentative D call TRBD1 (5 bases). V was pared by 0 bases and J by 9 bases, with 11 bases between. The CDR3 runs 13 residues. Looked up from germline, CDR1 is MGHRA and CDR2 is YSYEKL. The CDR3 DNA sequence: TGCGCCAGCAGCCAAGATAGGGGTCGACAAGCTTTCTTT. Residues: CASSQDRGRQAFF.

This rearrangement joins TRBV7-2 to TRBJ1-1; D is unresolved. The CDR3 is 13 amino acids. Germline V CDR1 and CDR2: SGHTA, FQGNSA. V lost 3 bases, J lost 3 bases, and 8 bases lay in between. In nucleotides, the CDR3 is TGTGCCAGCAGCTTTAAGAGGGACACTGAAGCTTTCTTT. Encoded protein: CASSFKRDTEAFF.

The chain is built from TRBV5-6 and TRBJ1-1; D is unresolved. The CDR3 extends over 14 amino acids. V lost 0 bases, J lost 11 bases, and 17 bases lay in between. CDR1 is SGHDT, CDR2 YYEEEE, per germline. In nucleotides, the CDR3 is TGTGCCAGCAGCTTGGTAGCAGTCGGGTGGTCTGCTTTCTTT. Translation: CASSLVAVGWSAFF.

This clone came up a few times. The chain links TRBV25-1 to TRBJ2-1, with D uncertain. CDR3 length: 13 residues. Trimming removed 3 bases from V and 9 bases from J, with 12 bases in between. Germline assignment: CDR1 MGHDK and CDR2 SYGVNS. CDR3 amino acids: CASSEGPLTEQFF. CDR3 coding DNA: TGTGCCAGCAGTGAGGGCCCCCTAACTGAGCAGTTCTTC. The variable domain in full, completed from reference TRBV25-1 and TRBJ2-1, reads EADIYQTPRYLVIGTGKKITLECSQTMGHDKMYWYQQDPGMELHLIHYSYGVNSTEKGDLSSESTVSRIRTEHFPLTLESARPSHTSQYLCASSEGPLTEQFFGPGTRLTVL.

This clone was seen more than once but under ten times. The CDR3 sequence: CASSLEKGQGAKGYTF. The CDR3 nucleotides are TGTGCCAGCAGCTTAGAAAAGGGACAGGGGGCCAAAGGCTACACCTTC. The chain links TRBV7-8 to TRBJ1-2; 12 bases are shared with TRBD1. The CDR3 length is 16 residues. Trimming at V came to 1 base and at J to 8 bases, leaving 8 bases not matched to a gene. In germline, CDR1 is SGHVS, CDR2 FQNEAQ.

This clone was recorded a few times. The gene calls are TRBV6-4 and TRBJ1-1; D remains unclear. V was cut by 3 bases and J by 1 base, with 6 bases left in between. The CDR3 totals 13 residues. In germline, CDR1 is MRHNA, CDR2 SNTAGT. The CDR3 is CASSEAGNTEAFF. The CDR3 bases are TGTGCCAGCAGTGAAGCGGGGAACACTGAAGCTTTCTTT.

The chain carries TRBV5-6 and TRBJ2-7; TRBD2 aligns across 12 bases. Trimming at V came to 4 bases and at J to 7 bases, leaving 6 bases not matched to a gene. The CDR3 runs to 14 residues. CDR1 SGHDT and CDR2 YYEEEE come from the germline V gene. The CDR3, as DNA: TGTGCCAGCAGCCCTAGCGGGGGGGCCCGTGAGCAGTACTTC. Translated: CASSPSGGAREQYF.

This clone was seen just once. This chain uses TRBV29-1 with TRBJ1-1, with 9 bases identical to TRBD1. V was clipped by 5 bases and J by 5 bases; unmatched bases: 12. Per germline, CDR1 SQVTM and CDR2 ANQGSEA. This CDR3 spans 15 amino acids. The CDR3 protein is CSVNRQGGSRTEAFF. The CDR3 region has the DNA TGCAGCGTTAACCGACAGGGGGGGAGCAGGACTGAAGCTTTCTTT. Looking up the rest from reference TRBV29-1 and TRBJ1-1 gives the full variable domain: SAVISQKPSRDICQRGTSLTIQCQVDSQVTMMFWYRQQPGQSLTLIATANQGSEATYESGFVIDKFPISRPNLTFSTLTVSNMSPEDSSIYLCSVNRQGGSRTEAFFGQGTRLTVV.

The rearrangement uses TRBV11-2 and TRBJ1-1; D not certain. Deletions cut 5 bases from V and 3 bases from J, with 7 bases between. The CDR3 is 12 amino acids. In germline, CDR1 is SGHAT, CDR2 FQNNGV. The CDR3 sequence: CASSPRYTEAFF. Here the CDR3 DNA reads TGTGCCAGCAGCCCGCGGTACACTGAAGCTTTCTTT.

The chain recombines TRBV5-1 with TRBJ2-7; 9 positions match TRBD2. This CDR3 comprises 15 residues. J gave up 2 bases and V 3 bases, and 6 bases lay outside the gene matches. CDR1 and CDR2 from the germline V gene are SGHRS and YFSETQ. The CDR3 region has the DNA TGCGCCAGCAGCTCCCCGGCGGGGGGGACCTACGAGCAGTACTTC. Its protein is CASSSPAGGTYEQYF.

The rearrangement joins TRBV6-5 to TRBJ1-1; TRBD1 might be the D (5 bases). CDR3 size: 16 residues. Germline CDR1 and CDR2: MNHEY and SVGAGI. V lost 0 bases to trimming and J lost 0 bases, with 11 bases between them. As DNA, the CDR3 is TGTGCCAGCAGTTACTCCCGGGGGTTCTTGAACACTGAAGCTTTCTTT. Residues: CASSYSRGFLNTEAFF.

The chain carries TRBV4-3 and TRBJ1-2; D is possibly TRBD1 (6 bases). Trimming took 0 bases from V and 4 from J, leaving 15 bases between them. Germline V CDR1 and CDR2: LGHNA, YSLEER. The CDR3 totals 16 residues. As DNA, the CDR3 is TGCGCCAGCAGCCAAGATCACAGGGATCTTGGCTATGGCTACACCTTC. Amino acids: CASSQDHRDLGYGYTF.

The genes are TRBV6-5 and TRBJ2-7; 9 nucleotides agree with TRBD1. Germline loops: CDR1 MNHEY, CDR2 SVGAGI. The CDR3 covers 14 residues. V lost 6 bases to trimming and J lost 4 bases; unmatched junction nucleotides: 7. The CDR3 loop reads CASRKHRGPYEQYF. The CDR3 DNA reads as TGTGCCAGCAGGAAACACAGGGGGCCGTACGAGCAGTACTTC.

This chain uses TRBV5-1 with TRBJ1-2; TRBD1 agrees at 7 bases. The CDR3 extends over 15 amino acids. The germline V gene encodes CDR1 SGHRS and CDR2 YFSETQ. V lost 1 base and J lost 8; bases outside the gene matches: 11. The CDR3 is CASSLTGQPREGYTF. For the CDR3, the DNA is TGCGCCAGCAGCTTGACGGGACAGCCGAGGGAGGGCTACACCTTC.